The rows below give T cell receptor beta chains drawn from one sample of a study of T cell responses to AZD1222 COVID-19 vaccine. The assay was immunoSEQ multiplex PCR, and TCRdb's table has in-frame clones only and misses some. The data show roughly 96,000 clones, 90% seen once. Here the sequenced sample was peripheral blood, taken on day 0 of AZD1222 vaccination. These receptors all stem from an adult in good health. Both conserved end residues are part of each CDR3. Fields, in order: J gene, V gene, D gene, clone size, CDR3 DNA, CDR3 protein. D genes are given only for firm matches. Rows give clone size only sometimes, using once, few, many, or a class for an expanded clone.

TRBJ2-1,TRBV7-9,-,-,TGTGCCAGCAGCTTTCCCCCTGGCAGTCTTAACAATGAGCAGTTCTTC,CASSFPPGSLNNEQFF
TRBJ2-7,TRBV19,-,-,TGTGCCAGTAGTATGCGGCAGGCTGGGGAGCAGTACTTC,CASSMRQAGEQYF
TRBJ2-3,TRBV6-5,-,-,TGTGCCAGCTGCTTGCGGGGACTCACAGATACGCAGTATTTT,CASCLRGLTDTQYF
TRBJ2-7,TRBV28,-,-,TGTGCCAGCAGCCCCCCGGCGACCGGAGATAAGTACTTC,CASSPPATGDKYF
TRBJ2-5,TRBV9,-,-,TGTGCCAGCAGCGTAGCTCCGGACCCCGGGGAGACCCAGTACTTC,CASSVAPDPGETQYF
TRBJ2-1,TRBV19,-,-,TGTGCCAGTCGGGGACTGGACATGAGCTCCTACAATGAGCAGTTCTTC,CASRGLDMSSYNEQFF
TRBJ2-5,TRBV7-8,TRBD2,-,TGTGCCAGCAGGAGAGAGAGTAGCGGGAGTGGGGAGACCCAGTACTTC,CASRRESSGSGETQYF
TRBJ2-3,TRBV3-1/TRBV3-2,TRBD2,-,TGTGCCAGCAGCCAAGATCGAGGACTAGGTACAGATACGCAGTATTTT,CASSQDRGLGTDTQYF
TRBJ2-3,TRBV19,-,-,TGTGCCAGTAGGGTAGTTGGGGGCACAGATACGCAGTATTTT,CASRVVGGTDTQYF
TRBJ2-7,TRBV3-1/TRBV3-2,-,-,TGTGCCAGCAGCCCCCTCCAGGGTTACGAGCAGTACTTC,CASSPLQGYEQYF
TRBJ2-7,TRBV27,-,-,TGTGCCAGCAACCCTCCCCCAGGACGCTACGAGCAGTACTTC,CASNPPPGRYEQYF
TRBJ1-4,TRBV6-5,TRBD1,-,TGTGCCAGCAGTACCGGGACAGGGAGATCTGAAAAACTGTTTTTT,CASSTGTGRSEKLFF
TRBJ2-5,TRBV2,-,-,TGTGCCAGCAGTTTTTCCCAAGAGACCCAGTACTTC,CASSFSQETQYF
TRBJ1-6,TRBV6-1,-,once,TGTGCCAGCAGTGACCGGGAGAAGAATTCACCCCTCCACTTT,CASSDREKNSPLHF
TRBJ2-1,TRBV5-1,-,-,TGCGCCAGCAGCTCTGGGTCTAGCCCTGAGCAGTTCTTC,CASSSGSSPEQFF
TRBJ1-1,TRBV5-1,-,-,TGCGCCAGCAGCTTGGCGGCGACTTACGATGAAGCTTTCTTT,CASSLAATYDEAFF
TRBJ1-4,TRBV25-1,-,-,TGTGCCAGCAGTGAAGGGATAGGGAACCCAACTAATGAAAAACTGTTTTTT,CASSEGIGNPTNEKLFF
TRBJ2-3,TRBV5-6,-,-,TGTGCCAGCAGCTTGGGAGATACGCAGTATTTT,CASSLGDTQYF
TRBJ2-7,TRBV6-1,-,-,TGTGCCAGCAGTGAAGATGCCCGTGCCTACGAGCAGTACTTC,CASSEDARAYEQYF
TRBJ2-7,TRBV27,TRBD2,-,TGTGCCAGCAGTCGGAGCGGGGGGATCTACGAGCAGTACTTC,CASSRSGGIYEQYF
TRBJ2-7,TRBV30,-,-,TGTGCCTGGAGTGTAAACCCTTACGAGCAGTACTTC,CAWSVNPYEQYF
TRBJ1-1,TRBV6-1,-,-,TGTGCCAGCAGTGAATTGACCTATAGTGACACTGAAGCTTTCTTT,CASSELTYSDTEAFF
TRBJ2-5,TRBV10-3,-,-,TGTGCCATCTCCGCGAGGGGTTTAGGGGCTGGGCAAGAGACCCAGTACTTC,CAISARGLGAGQETQYF
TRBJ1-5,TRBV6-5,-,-,TGTGCCAGCAGAGGGGGGGTAAATCAGCCCCAGCATTTT,CASRGGVNQPQHF
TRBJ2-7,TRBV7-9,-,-,TGTGCCAGCACCCAAGGGGACGAGCAGTACTTC,CASTQGDEQYF
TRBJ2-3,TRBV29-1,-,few,TGCAGCGTTGAAACGTATGTATCGGATACGCAGTATTTT,CSVETYVSDTQYF
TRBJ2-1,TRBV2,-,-,TGTGCCAGCAGTGACGGCGGAACACCCAATGAGCAGTTCTTC,CASSDGGTPNEQFF
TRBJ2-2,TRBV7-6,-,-,TGTGCCAGCAGCCCATCAAATTCGAACACCGGGGAGCTGTTTTTT,CASSPSNSNTGELFF
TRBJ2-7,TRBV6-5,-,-,TGTGCCAGCAGTTACTCGAAACAGTCACGGGGTGGGGAGCAGTACTTC,CASSYSKQSRGGEQYF
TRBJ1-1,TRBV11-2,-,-,TGTGCCAGCAGTATTACCTCGCAGGCGCGTGAAGCTTTCTTT,CASSITSQAREAFF
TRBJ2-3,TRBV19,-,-,TGTGCCAGTACCGTGAGTGGAAGCACAGATACGCAGTATTTT,CASTVSGSTDTQYF
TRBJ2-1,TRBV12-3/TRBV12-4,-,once,TGTGCCAGCAGCCCCCTCCGTGAGCAGTTCTTC,CASSPLREQFF
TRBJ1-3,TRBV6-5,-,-,TGTGCCATGACATCATACTCTGGAAACACCATATATTTT,CAMTSYSGNTIYF
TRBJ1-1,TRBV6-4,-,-,TGTGCCAGCAGTGACTCTCGGGGGGGCAACACTGAAGCTTTCTTT,CASSDSRGGNTEAFF
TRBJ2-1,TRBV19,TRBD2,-,TGTGCCACCCAGCGGCGGGAGAGCAATGAGCAGTTCTTC,CATQRRESNEQFF
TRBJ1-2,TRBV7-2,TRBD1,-,TGTGCCAGCAGCCCTACAGGGGTAAACTATGGCTACACCTTC,CASSPTGVNYGYTF
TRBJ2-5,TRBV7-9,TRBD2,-,TGTGCCAGCACCGGCGGGAGGGGCCAAGAGACCCAGTACTTC,CASTGGRGQETQYF
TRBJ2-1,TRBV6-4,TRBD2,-,TGTGCCAGCAGTGAGGGGCGGGAGTTCAATGAGCAGTTCTTC,CASSEGREFNEQFF
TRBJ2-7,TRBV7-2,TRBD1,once,TGTGCCAGCAGCTTTGCCGGGACAGGATACTACGAGCAGTACTTC,CASSFAGTGYYEQYF
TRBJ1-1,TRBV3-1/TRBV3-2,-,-,TGTGCCAGCAGCCAGCAAGAGAGGAACACTGAAGCTTTCTTT,CASSQQERNTEAFF
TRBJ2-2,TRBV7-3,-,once,TGTGCCAGCAGCCCTCGAGGTCGGGCTGGGGGCGGGGAGCTGTTTTTT,CASSPRGRAGGGELFF